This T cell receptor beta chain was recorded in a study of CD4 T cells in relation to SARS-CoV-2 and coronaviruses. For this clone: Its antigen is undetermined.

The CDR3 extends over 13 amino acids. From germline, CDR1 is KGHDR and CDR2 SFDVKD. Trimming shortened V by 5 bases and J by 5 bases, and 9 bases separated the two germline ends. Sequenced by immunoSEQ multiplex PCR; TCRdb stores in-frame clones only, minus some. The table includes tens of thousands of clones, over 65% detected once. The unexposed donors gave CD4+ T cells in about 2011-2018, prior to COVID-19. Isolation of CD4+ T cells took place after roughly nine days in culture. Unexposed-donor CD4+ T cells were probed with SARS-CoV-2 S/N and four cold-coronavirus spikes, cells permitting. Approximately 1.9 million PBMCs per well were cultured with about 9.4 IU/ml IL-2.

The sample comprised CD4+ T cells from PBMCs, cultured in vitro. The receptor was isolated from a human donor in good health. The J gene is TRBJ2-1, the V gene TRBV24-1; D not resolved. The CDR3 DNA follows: TGTGCCACCAGTGCGACTTATCACAATGAGCAGTTCTTC. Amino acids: CATSATYHNEQFF.